Each of the 15 T cell receptor beta chains below was sequenced from the same sample in a study of STAT3 mutations in large granular lymphocyte leukemia. Assay used: immunoSEQ multiplex PCR; TCRdb lists only in-frame clones, some missing. The data hold 15,000 or so clones, with roughly 91% observed a single time. Their antigen targets remain unknown. Overall study findings and caveats: Every T-cell large granular lymphocyte leukemia patient had at least one immunodominant TCR beta clonotype.

The specimen sequenced was peripheral blood mononuclear cells. The receptors originated from a woman aged 50 to 65 with T-cell large granular lymphocyte leukemia. Some clones in this sample may be carry-over from other donors' samples.

Regarding this clone: At one of its ends the junction is not consistent with the germline gene, which may arise from a read error. The chain links TRBV2 to TRBJ2-7, with 8 bases aligning to TRBD2. The CDR3 consists of 14 residues. Germline CDR1 is SNHLY and CDR2 is FYNNEI. The CDR3 region is CASREAGARDEQYF. The CDR3, as DNA: TGTGCCAGCAGGGAAGCGGGAGCGAGGGACGAGCAGTACTTC.

The chain couples TRBV2 to TRBJ2-3; D gene uncertain. Trimming left V 4 bases short and J 6 bases short, with 11 bases between. CDR3 length equals 13 residues. Looked up from germline, CDR1 is SNHLY and CDR2 is FYNNEI. The CDR3: CASSVGMGDTQYF. CDR3 DNA sequence: TGTGCCAGCAGTGTAGGGATGGGGGATACGCAGTATTTT.

Here the CDR3 reads CASSPRSKGFF. The DNA of the CDR3 is TGTGCCAGCAGTCCTCGGTCTAAGGGGTTCTTC. The chain is built from TRBV6-5 and TRBJ2-1; D remains ambiguous. There are 11 residues in the CDR3. The germline CDR1 and CDR2 sequences are MNHEY and SVGAGI. The germline V and J ends were trimmed by 5 bases and 15 bases, with 14 bases remaining between them.

The gene calls are TRBV7-2 and TRBJ2-5; no definite D call. CDR1 and CDR2 (germline): SGHTA, FQGNSA. CDR3 length: 13 residues. V lost 3 bases and J 2 bases, leaving 7 bases between the germline ends. The CDR3 sequence is CASSFPAQETQYF. CDR3 nucleotides: TGTGCCAGCAGCTTTCCGGCACAAGAGACCCAGTACTTC.

V usage is TRBV29-1 and J usage is TRBJ1-1; D is possibly TRBD1 (6 bases). In germline, CDR1 is SQVTM, CDR2 ANQGSEA. Trimming removed 3 bases at V and 10 bases at J, with 21 bases between. CDR3 size: 14 residues. This CDR3 is CSVEERLGGSGAFF. CDR3 nucleotide sequence: TGCAGCGTTGAGGAACGGTTGGGGGGCTCCGGAGCTTTCTTT.

The chain recombines TRBV11-2 with TRBJ2-1, with 7 positions matching TRBD2. CDR1 and CDR2 (germline): SGHAT, FQNNGV. With V trimmed by 4 bases and J by 6 bases, 9 bases remained unmatched. The CDR3 covers 15 residues. The CDR3 DNA sequence: TGTGCCAGCAGCTCGGACCGCCTAGCGGTCAATGAGCAGTTCTTC. It specifies CASSSDRLAVNEQFF. The variable domain in full, completed from reference TRBV11-2 and TRBJ2-1, reads EAGVAQSPRYKIIEKRQSVAFWCNPISGHATLYWYQQILGQGPKLLIQFQNNGVVDDSQLPKDRFSAERLKGVDSTLKIQPAKLEDSAVYLCASSSDRLAVNEQFFGPGTRLTVL.

The chain uses TRBV6-5 and TRBJ1-1; maybe TRBD1 (5 bases). The CDR3 sequence is 13 residues long. V shed 2 bases and J shed 5 bases, with 9 bases lying between them. Germline lookup yields CDR1 MNHEY and CDR2 SVGAGI. CDR3 sequence: CASSYGAGTEAFF. The CDR3 DNA is TGTGCCAGCAGTTACGGGGCAGGAACTGAAGCTTTCTTT.

V and J are TRBV6-5 and TRBJ2-1, with D possibly being TRBD2 (6 bases). With 3 bases removed from V and 7 bases from J, the gap between germline ends came to 16 bases. The length of the CDR3 is 15 residues. CDR1 and CDR2 (germline): MNHEY, SVGAGI. This CDR3 reads CASSYRGGRGNEQFF. DNA of the CDR3: TGTGCCAGCAGTTATAGGGGAGGCCGGGGGAATGAGCAGTTCTTC.

This sequence joins TRBV7-8 and TRBJ1-2; D gene ambiguous. The germline gives CDR1 SGHVS, CDR2 FQNEAQ. V was cut by 1 base and J by 6 bases, with 15 bases left in between. This CDR3 comprises 15 residues. CDR3 protein: CASSLGDFPRDGYTF. The CDR3 coding sequence is TGTGCCAGCAGCTTAGGGGATTTCCCGAGGGATGGCTACACCTTC. Full variable domain (outside the CDR3, taken from reference TRBV7-8 and TRBJ1-2): GAGVSQSPRYKVAKRGQDVALRCDPISGHVSLFWYQQALGQGPEFLTYFQNEAQLDKSGLPSDRFFAERPEGSVSTLKIQRTQQEDSAVYLCASSLGDFPRDGYTFGSGTRLTVV.

The CDR3 nucleotides read TGTGCCTGGAGTAGGAGGGGGCGAGGAACTGAAGCTTTCTTT. Its protein is CAWSRRGRGTEAFF. The gene calls are TRBV30 and TRBJ1-1; 7 bases map to TRBD1. Trimming took 2 bases from V and 5 from J; bases not matched to a gene: 8. The germline V gene encodes CDR1 GTSNPN and CDR2 SVGIG (reference sequence). This CDR3 spans 14 amino acids.

The count of this clone is one. This chain uses TRBV5-1 with TRBJ2-2; TRBD2 agrees at 9 bases. The J segment lost 5 bases and the V segment lost 7 bases, leaving 9 bases of the junction unmatched. This CDR3 is built from 15 residues. Looked up from germline, CDR1 is SGHRS and CDR2 is YFSETQ. As DNA, the CDR3 is TGCGCCAGCGGAGGGGGACTAGCCCAGACCGGGGAGCTGTTTTTT. It encodes CASGGGLAQTGELFF.

The chain links TRBV30 to TRBJ2-7; D is undetermined. There are 15 residues in the CDR3. V was pared by 5 bases and J by 6 bases, with 23 bases between. CDR1 GTSNPN and CDR2 SVGIG come from the germline V gene (reference sequence). The CDR3 bases are TGTGCCTGGGACCTTAAAGGGCTCCACTCCGGCGAGCAGTACTTC. This gives the protein CAWDLKGLHSGEQYF.

The gene calls are TRBV18 and TRBJ2-7, with D possibly TRBD2 on 7 matching bases. There are 16 residues in the CDR3. The ends were cut back, 2 bases at V and 3 bases at J, with 17 bases in the middle. From germline, CDR1 is KGHSH and CDR2 LQKENI. CDR3 in amino acids: CASSPRVRGGNYEQYF. In DNA form, the CDR3 reads TGTGCCAGCTCACCAAGGGTGCGCGGGGGCAACTACGAGCAGTACTTC.

The CDR3 coding sequence is TGCGCCAGCAGCCTAGAGGGTCCCCGACAGGGGGGCGGCTACACCTTC. It codes for CASSLEGPRQGGGYTF. This sequence joins TRBV4-3 and TRBJ1-2, with 9 nucleotides matching TRBD1. Germline V gene sequence: CDR1 LGHNA, CDR2 YSLEER. The CDR3 has 16 amino acids. With 4 bases clipped from V and 8 bases from J, the junction kept 14 bases outside the gene matches.

The chain combines TRBV18 with TRBJ2-7; D call uncertain. The germline V and J ends were trimmed by 0 bases and 0 bases, with 3 bases remaining between them. The CDR3 contains 13 residues. Germline values: CDR1 KGHSH, CDR2 LQKENI. The CDR3 loop is CASSPPSSYEQYF. In nucleotides, the CDR3 is TGTGCCAGCTCACCACCCAGCTCCTACGAGCAGTACTTC.